Detailed here is one T cell receptor (beta chain). Its specificity is not known. The sample belongs to a study of T-cell reconstitution after alpha-beta-depleted transplantation in children. Regarding the study as a whole: Among T cells one year after transplant, newly produced cells accounted for most counts and diversity. Day-60 TCRbeta diversity that was high in some patients was derived from surviving recipient T cells and thymic progenitors.

Construction of the TCRbeta library involved unique molecular identifiers. MiXCR, applied by TCRdb to the PCR reads, yields one record per CDR3 protein. The sample yields about 300,000 distinct CDR3 sequences, roughly 7.8% seen once. Trimming stripped 6 bases from V and 4 bases from J, with 13 bases between. The length of the CDR3 is 13 residues. The germline CDR1 and CDR2 sequences are DFQATT and SNEGSKA (reference sequence). This receptor was identified in a female patient aged 2-10 years who had a stem cell transplant for Fanconi anemia, so the T cells may come from the graft donor. The sequenced sample was peripheral blood, obtained 360 days after TCRalphabeta/CD19-depleted stem cell transplant. The chain is built from TRBV20-1 and TRBJ2-1; D call uncertain. The CDR3 bases are TGCAGTGCCATCCTACAGAGGTACAATGAGCAGTTCTTC. The encoded protein is CSAILQRYNEQFF.